A single sample is the source of the 16 T cell receptor beta chains below, sequenced in a study of OX40 agonist ivuxolimab in advanced cancers. Profiled with immunoSEQ multiplex PCR; TCRdb holds only in-frame clones, not every one. The sample consists of fewer than 45,000 clones, roughly 90% of them appearing once. Material: CD4+ or CD8+ T cells sorted from blood, obtained in a trial of the OX40 agonist ivuxolimab. Receptors were obtained from an adult with an advanced solid tumor such as melanoma, head and neck, liver or kidney cancer.

The V and J genes are TRBV7-2 and TRBJ2-3; D is uncertain. Per germline, CDR1 SGHTA and CDR2 FQGNSA. The CDR3 is 17 residues long. V was shortened by 4 bases and J by 4 bases, with 21 bases between the two germline ends. The CDR3 protein is CASSSPTLARSPDTQYF. The CDR3 nucleotides read TGTGCCAGCAGCTCCCCCACTCTGGCGAGGAGCCCAGATACGCAGTATTTT. The entire variable domain, with the rest obtained from reference TRBV7-2 and TRBJ2-3, is as follows: GAGVSQSPSNKVTEKGKDVELRCDPISGHTALYWYRQSLGQGLEFLIYFQGNSAPDKSGLPSDRFSAERTGGSVSTLTIQRTQQEDSAVYLCASSSPTLARSPDTQYFGPGTRLTVL.

The chain joins TRBV2 to TRBJ1-1, with D possibly matching TRBD1 (5 bases). This CDR3 region has 11 residues. Trimming stripped 3 bases from V and 7 bases from J, with 6 bases between. CDR1 SNHLY and CDR2 FYNNEI come from the germline V gene. CDR3 in amino acids: CASSETVEAFF. Here the CDR3 DNA reads TGTGCCAGCAGTGAGACAGTTGAAGCTTTCTTT.

CDR3 amino acids: CASSSGQGTLNYGYTF. CDR3 coding DNA: TGTGCCAGCAGTTCGGGACAGGGAACCCTTAACTATGGCTACACCTTC. The gene calls are TRBV6-5 and TRBJ1-2, with 9 bases identical to TRBD1. V gave up 4 bases and J gave up 1 base; unmatched junction bases: 7. There are 16 residues in the CDR3. Germline values: CDR1 MNHEY, CDR2 SVGAGI.

The chain joins TRBV11-2 to TRBJ2-2; 10 bases match TRBD2. V lost 1 base to trimming and J lost 6 bases; unmatched junction nucleotides: 8. Germline V CDR1 and CDR2: SGHAT, FQNNGV. The CDR3 covers 17 residues. In DNA, the CDR3 is TGTGCCAGCAGCTTAGCTCGGACTAGCGGACGGGCCGGGGAGCTGTTTTTT. This gives the protein CASSLARTSGRAGELFF.

The chain is built from TRBV5-6 and TRBJ1-2, with 7 bases lining up with TRBD1. Germline CDR1 is SGHDT and CDR2 is YYEEEE. V gave up 5 bases and J gave up 5 bases; unmatched junction bases: 12. The CDR3 extends over 15 amino acids. CDR3 DNA: TGTGCCAGCAGTTTGCCGGGACAGTACATTTATGGCTACACCTTC. Translated: CASSLPGQYIYGYTF.

The chain employs TRBV7-2 and TRBJ1-6; 9 nucleotides match TRBD1. CDR1 and CDR2 (germline): SGHTA, FQGNSA. Trimming cost V 0 bases and J 7 bases; bases outside gene matches: 10. This CDR3 is 18 amino acids long. The CDR3 reads CASSLAWGQGIYNSPLHF. CDR3 bases: TGTGCCAGCAGCTTAGCGTGGGGACAGGGAATTTACAATTCACCCCTCCACTTT.

A note on this clone: The sample carries other DNA sequences with the same CDR3. The V and J genes are TRBV5-1 and TRBJ2-5; D gene uncertain. V lost 0 bases to trimming and J lost 1 base, with 4 bases between them. CDR3 length: 13 amino acids. Per the germline V gene, CDR1 is SGHRS and CDR2 is YFSETQ. CDR3 in DNA: TGCGCCAGCAGCTTGGGGGTCCAAGAGACCCAGTACTTC. Amino acid sequence: CASSLGVQETQYF.

The CDR3 is CASSLGGTVEKLFF. The CDR3 coding sequence is TGTGCCAGCAGCTTGGGTGGGACGGTGGAAAAACTGTTTTTT. This rearrangement joins TRBV5-5 to TRBJ1-4, with D maybe TRBD1 (5 bases). Trimming pared 0 bases from V and 8 bases from J, leaving 11 bases between. The CDR3 is 14 amino acids. Germline-derived CDR1 and CDR2 are SGHKS and YYEKEE (reference sequence).

The chain carries TRBV7-2 and TRBJ1-5; possibly TRBD1 for D (5 bases). The CDR3 extends over 15 amino acids. Trimming took off 5 bases at V and 3 bases at J, with 14 bases between the two ends. Germline CDR1 SGHTA, CDR2 FQGNSA. The CDR3 DNA reads as TGTGCCAGCAGCCAATCAACAGGTTACAATCAGCCCCAGCATTTT. Translating gives CASSQSTGYNQPQHF.

V is TRBV4-1 and J is TRBJ2-3; the match to TRBD2 covers 9 bases. This CDR3 region has 15 residues. The J segment lost 7 bases and the V segment lost 1 base, leaving 6 bases of the junction unmatched. Per germline, CDR1 MGHRA and CDR2 YSYEKL. The CDR3 here is CASSQVNSGGNTQYF. CDR3 sequence (DNA): TGCGCCAGCAGCCAAGTAAACAGCGGGGGGAATACGCAGTATTTT.

A note on this clone: This same CDR3 is encoded by further DNA sequences in the sample. The V call is TRBV30, the J call TRBJ1-5; the D gene is possibly TRBD1 (6 bases). CDR1 is GTSNPN and CDR2 is SVGIG in the germline V gene (reference sequence). This CDR3 has 13 amino acids. V was trimmed by 0 bases and J by 4 bases, leaving 7 bases between them. The CDR3 loop reads CAWSVRGNQPQHF. The CDR3 region has the DNA TGTGCCTGGAGTGTAAGGGGGAATCAGCCCCAGCATTTT.

The chain links TRBV5-4 to TRBJ2-1; either TRBD1 or TRBD2 may fit D (6 bases each). V was pared by 5 bases and J by 0 bases, with 12 bases between. Germline V gives CDR1 SGHNT, CDR2 YYREEE (reference sequence). The CDR3 covers 15 residues. The CDR3 spells CASRARGDSYNEQFF. In nucleotides, the CDR3 is TGTGCCAGCAGAGCAAGGGGGGACTCCTACAATGAGCAGTTCTTC.

V is TRBV5-4 and J is TRBJ2-3; tentatively, D is TRBD1 or TRBD2 (5 bases each). The germline V gene has CDR1 SGHNT and CDR2 YYREEE (reference sequence). This CDR3 has 15 residues. The V end lost 0 bases, the J end lost 6 bases, and 14 bases lay between the germline ends. The CDR3 DNA sequence: TGTGCCAGCAGCTTGGAAGGGGCAGGGACGGATACGCAGTATTTT. It translates to CASSLEGAGTDTQYF. Complete variable domain (other parts from reference TRBV5-4 and TRBJ2-3): ETGVTQSPTHLIKTRGQQVTLRCSSQSGHNTVSWYQQALGQGPQFIFQYYREEENGRGNFPPRFSGLQFPNYSSELNVNALELDDSALYLCASSLEGAGTDTQYFGPGTRLTVL.

V gene TRBV7-8 combines with J gene TRBJ2-5, with D perhaps matching TRBD1 or TRBD2 (5 bases each). The CDR3 is 16 amino acids. Trimming stripped 1 base from V and 4 bases from J, with 16 bases between. Germline-derived CDR1 and CDR2 are SGHVS and FQNEAQ. CDR3 region: CASSLVSAGGGETQYF. The CDR3 DNA reads as TGTGCCAGCAGCTTAGTGTCGGCAGGTGGGGGAGAGACCCAGTACTTC.

The chain employs TRBV7-3 and TRBJ2-3; D possibly corresponds to TRBD2 (6 bases). The CDR3 has 14 residues. V was cut by 9 bases and J by 2 bases, with 15 bases left in between. Germline-derived CDR1 and CDR2 are SGHTA and FQGTGA. The chain's CDR3 is CASSRGLATDTQYF. Written as DNA, the CDR3 is TGTGCCAGTTCTCGGGGACTTGCCACAGATACGCAGTATTTT.

The V call is TRBV19, the J call TRBJ1-2; TRBD1 matches 7 bases. CDR1 is LNHDA, CDR2 SQIVND, per germline (reference sequence). J lost 7 bases, V lost 7 bases, and 12 bases had no gene match. The CDR3 runs to 14 residues. CDR3 DNA sequence: TGTGCCAGTAATGACAGGGTGCAAAGGGGTGGCTACACCTTC. It specifies CASNDRVQRGGYTF.